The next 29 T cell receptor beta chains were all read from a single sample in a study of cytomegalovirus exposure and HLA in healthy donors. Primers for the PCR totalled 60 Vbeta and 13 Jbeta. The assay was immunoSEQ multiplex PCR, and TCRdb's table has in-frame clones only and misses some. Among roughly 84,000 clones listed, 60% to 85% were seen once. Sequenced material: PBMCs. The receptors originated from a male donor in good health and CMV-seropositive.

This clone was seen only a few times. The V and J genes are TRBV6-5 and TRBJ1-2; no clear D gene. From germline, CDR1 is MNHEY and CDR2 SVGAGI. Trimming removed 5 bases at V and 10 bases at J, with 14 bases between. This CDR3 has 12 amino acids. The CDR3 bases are TGTGCCAGCAGTACGAGGACGGGATTCTACACCTTC. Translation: CASSTRTGFYTF.

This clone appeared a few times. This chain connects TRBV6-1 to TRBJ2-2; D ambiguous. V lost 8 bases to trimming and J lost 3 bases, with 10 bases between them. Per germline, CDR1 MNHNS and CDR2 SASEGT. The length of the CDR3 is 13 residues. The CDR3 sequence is CASLSLDTGELFF. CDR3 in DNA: TGTGCCAGCCTGAGCTTGGACACCGGGGAGCTGTTTTTT.

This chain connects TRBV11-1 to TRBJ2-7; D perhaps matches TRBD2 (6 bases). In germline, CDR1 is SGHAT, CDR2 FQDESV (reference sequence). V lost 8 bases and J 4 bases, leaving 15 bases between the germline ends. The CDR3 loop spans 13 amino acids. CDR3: CASARGTGYEQYF. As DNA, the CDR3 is TGTGCCAGCGCTCGGGGGACCGGGTACGAGCAGTACTTC.

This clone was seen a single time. CDR3 bases: TGTGCCAGCTCACCATTACGCCCTAGCTCTGGGGCCAACGTCCTGACTTTC. Translating gives CASSPLRPSSGANVLTF. The chain is built from TRBV18 and TRBJ2-6; no clear D. CDR3 length: 17 residues. Trimming took off 2 bases at V and 0 bases at J, with 11 bases between the two ends. CDR1 and CDR2 (germline): KGHSH, LQKENI.

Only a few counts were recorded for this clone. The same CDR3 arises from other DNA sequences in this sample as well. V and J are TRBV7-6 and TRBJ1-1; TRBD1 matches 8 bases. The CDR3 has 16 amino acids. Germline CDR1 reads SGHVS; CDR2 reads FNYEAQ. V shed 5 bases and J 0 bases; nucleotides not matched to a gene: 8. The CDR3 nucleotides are TGTGCCAGCAGCCAAATGGGACAGGTACTGAACACTGAAGCTTTCTTT. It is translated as CASSQMGQVLNTEAFF.

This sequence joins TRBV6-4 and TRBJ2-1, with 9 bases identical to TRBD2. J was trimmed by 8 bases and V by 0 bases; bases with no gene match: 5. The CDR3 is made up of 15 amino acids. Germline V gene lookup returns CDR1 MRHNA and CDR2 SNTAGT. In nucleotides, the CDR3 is TGTGCCAGCAGTGACTCTAGCGGGAGAGGGGATGAGCAGTTCTTC. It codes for CASSDSSGRGDEQFF.

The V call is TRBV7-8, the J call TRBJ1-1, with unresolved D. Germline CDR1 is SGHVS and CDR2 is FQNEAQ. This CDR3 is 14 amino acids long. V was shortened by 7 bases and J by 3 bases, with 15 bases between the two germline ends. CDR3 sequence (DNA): TGTGCCAGCACCCCCCTTAGTTCCCACACTGAAGCTTTCTTT. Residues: CASTPLSSHTEAFF. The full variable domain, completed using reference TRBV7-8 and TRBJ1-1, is GAGVSQSPRYKVAKRGQDVALRCDPISGHVSLFWYQQALGQGPEFLTYFQNEAQLDKSGLPSDRFFAERPEGSVSTLKIQRTQQEDSAVYLCASTPLSSHTEAFFGQGTRLTVV.

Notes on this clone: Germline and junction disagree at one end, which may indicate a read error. The CDR3 DNA sequence: TGTGCCAGCGGTTTGGGGGACAGGGTGAACACTGAAGCTTTCTTT. Protein sequence: CASGLGDRVNTEAFF. This chain connects TRBV28 to TRBJ1-1; 9 positions match TRBD1. Germline CDR1 and CDR2: MDHEN and SYDVKM. The CDR3 runs to 15 residues.

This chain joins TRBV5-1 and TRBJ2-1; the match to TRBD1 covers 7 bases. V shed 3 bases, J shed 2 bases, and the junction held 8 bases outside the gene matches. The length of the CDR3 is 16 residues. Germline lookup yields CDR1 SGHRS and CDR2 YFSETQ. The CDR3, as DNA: TGCGCCAGCAGCTGGAACAGGGGTGGGACCTACAATGAGCAGTTCTTC. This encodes CASSWNRGGTYNEQFF.

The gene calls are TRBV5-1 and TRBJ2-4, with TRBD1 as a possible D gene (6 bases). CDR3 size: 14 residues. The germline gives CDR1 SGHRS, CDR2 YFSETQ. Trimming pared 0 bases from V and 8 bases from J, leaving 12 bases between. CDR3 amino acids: CASSLDRAGHIQYF. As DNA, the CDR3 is TGCGCCAGCAGCTTGGACAGGGCCGGGCACATTCAGTACTTC.

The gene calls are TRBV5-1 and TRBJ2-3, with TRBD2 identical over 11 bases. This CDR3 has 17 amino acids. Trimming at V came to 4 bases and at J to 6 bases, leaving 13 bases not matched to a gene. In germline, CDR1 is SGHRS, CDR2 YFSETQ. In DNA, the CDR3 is TGCGCCAGCAGCCTTGGACTAGCGGGCCCCCATGGGGATACGCAGTATTTT. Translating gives CASSLGLAGPHGDTQYF.

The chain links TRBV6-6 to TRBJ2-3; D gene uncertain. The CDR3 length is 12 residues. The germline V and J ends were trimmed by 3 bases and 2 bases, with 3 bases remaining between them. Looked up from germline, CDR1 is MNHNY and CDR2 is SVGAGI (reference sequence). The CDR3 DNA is TGTGCCAGCAGTTATTACACAGATACGCAGTATTTT. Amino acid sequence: CASSYYTDTQYF.

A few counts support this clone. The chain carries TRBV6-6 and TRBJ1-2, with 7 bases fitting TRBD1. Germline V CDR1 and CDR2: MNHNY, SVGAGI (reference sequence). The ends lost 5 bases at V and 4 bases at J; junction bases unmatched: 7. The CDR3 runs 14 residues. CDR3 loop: CASSQGGRFYGYTF. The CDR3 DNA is TGTGCCAGCAGTCAGGGGGGCAGATTCTATGGCTACACCTTC.

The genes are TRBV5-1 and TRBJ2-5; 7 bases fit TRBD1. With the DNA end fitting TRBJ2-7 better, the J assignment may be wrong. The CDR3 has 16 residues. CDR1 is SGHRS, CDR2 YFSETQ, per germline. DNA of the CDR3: TGCGCCAGCAGACAAGCCTCCGGCCAGGGGGTTTACGAGCAGTACTTC. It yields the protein CASRQASGQGVYEQYF.

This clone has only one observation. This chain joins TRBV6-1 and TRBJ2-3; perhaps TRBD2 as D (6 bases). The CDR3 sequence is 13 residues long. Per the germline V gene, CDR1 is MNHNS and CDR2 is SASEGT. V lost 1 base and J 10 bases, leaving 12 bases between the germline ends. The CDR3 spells CASSEGREVAQYF. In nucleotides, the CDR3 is TGTGCCAGCAGTGAAGGGAGGGAGGTGGCGCAGTATTTT.

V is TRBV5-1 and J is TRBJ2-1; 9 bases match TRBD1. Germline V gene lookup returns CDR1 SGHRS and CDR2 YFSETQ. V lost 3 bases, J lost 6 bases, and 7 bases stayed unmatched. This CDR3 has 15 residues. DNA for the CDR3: TGCGCCAGCAGCTCGGGACAGGGAAAAAGCAATGAGCAGTTCTTC. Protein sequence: CASSSGQGKSNEQFF.

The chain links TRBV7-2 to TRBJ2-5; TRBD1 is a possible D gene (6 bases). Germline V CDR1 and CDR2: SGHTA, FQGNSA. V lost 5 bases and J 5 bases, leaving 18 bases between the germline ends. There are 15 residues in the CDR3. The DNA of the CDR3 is TGTGCCAGCAGCGGAGGACAGTTGGATGGTGAGACCCAGTACTTC. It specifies CASSGGQLDGETQYF.

The CDR3, as DNA: TGTGCCAGCAGCTCCAGGGGGATTTGGATATGGTATGGCTACACCTTC. It is translated as CASSSRGIWIWYGYTF. The J gene is TRBJ1-2, the V gene TRBV5-6, with 7 nucleotides matching TRBD1. Germline values: CDR1 SGHDT, CDR2 YYEEEE. The CDR3 has 16 residues. Trimming took 3 bases from V and 5 from J; bases not matched to a gene: 13.

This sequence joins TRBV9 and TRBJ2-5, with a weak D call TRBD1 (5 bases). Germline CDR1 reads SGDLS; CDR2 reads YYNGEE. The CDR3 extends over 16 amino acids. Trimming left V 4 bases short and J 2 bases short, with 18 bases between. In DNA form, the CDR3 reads TGTGCCAGCAGCCCTACCCCCGGACACCCTCAAGAGACCCAGTACTTC. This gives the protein CASSPTPGHPQETQYF.

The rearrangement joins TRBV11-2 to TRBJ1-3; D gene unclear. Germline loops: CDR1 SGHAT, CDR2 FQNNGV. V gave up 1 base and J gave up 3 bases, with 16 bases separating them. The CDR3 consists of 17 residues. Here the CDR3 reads CASSLGRRGPVGNTIYF. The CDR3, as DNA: TGTGCCAGCAGCTTAGGAAGGAGAGGGCCGGTTGGAAACACCATATATTTT.

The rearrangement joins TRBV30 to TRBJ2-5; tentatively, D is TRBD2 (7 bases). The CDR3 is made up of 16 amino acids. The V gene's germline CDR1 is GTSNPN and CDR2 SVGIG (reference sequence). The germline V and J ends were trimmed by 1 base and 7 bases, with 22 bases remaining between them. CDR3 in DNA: TGTGCCTGGAGTGGGGGAGGGGGGCTACCCCTGGGGACCCAGTACTTC. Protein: CAWSGGGGLPLGTQYF.

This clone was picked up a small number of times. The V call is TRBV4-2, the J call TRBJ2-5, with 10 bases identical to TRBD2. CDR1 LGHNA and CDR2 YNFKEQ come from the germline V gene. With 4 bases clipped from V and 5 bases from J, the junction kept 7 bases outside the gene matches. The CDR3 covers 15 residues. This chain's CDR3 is CASSRLAGAEETQYF. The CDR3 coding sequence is TGTGCCAGCAGCCGTCTAGCGGGAGCGGAGGAGACCCAGTACTTC.

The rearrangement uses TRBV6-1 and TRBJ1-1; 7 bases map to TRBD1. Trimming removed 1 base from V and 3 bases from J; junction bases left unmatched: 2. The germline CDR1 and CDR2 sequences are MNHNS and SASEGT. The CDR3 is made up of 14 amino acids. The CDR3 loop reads CASSEVQGYTEAFF. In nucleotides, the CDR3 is TGTGCCAGCAGTGAAGTACAGGGGTACACTGAAGCTTTCTTT.

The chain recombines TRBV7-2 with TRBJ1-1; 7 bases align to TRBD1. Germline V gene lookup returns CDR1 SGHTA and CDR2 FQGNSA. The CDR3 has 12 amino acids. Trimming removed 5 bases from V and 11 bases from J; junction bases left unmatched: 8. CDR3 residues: CASSGRQGLAFF. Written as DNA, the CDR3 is TGTGCCAGCAGCGGGCGACAGGGTTTGGCTTTCTTT.

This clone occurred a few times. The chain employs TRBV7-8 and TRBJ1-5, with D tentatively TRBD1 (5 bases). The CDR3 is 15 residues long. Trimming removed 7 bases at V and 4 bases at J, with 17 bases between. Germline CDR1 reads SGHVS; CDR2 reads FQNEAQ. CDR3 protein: CASTTGDSVNQPQHF. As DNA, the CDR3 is TGTGCCAGCACCACGGGAGACAGCGTGAATCAGCCCCAGCATTTT. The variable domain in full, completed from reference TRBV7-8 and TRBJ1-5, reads GAGVSQSPRYKVAKRGQDVALRCDPISGHVSLFWYQQALGQGPEFLTYFQNEAQLDKSGLPSDRFFAERPEGSVSTLKIQRTQQEDSAVYLCASTTGDSVNQPQHFGDGTRLSIL.

The CDR3 bases are TGTGCCAGAAGCTTAAGGCTAGCTGTAAATGAGCAGTTCTTC. The encoded protein is CARSLRLAVNEQFF. V is TRBV5-3 and J is TRBJ2-1; the D gene is possibly TRBD2 (5 bases). TRBV5-3 is classed as an ORF, of uncertain function. Trimming took off 2 bases at V and 7 bases at J, with 13 bases between the two ends. The length of the CDR3 is 14 residues.

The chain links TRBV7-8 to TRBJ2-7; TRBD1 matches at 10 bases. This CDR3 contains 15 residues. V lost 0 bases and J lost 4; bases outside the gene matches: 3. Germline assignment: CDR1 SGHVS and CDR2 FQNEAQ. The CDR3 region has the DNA TGTGCCAGCAGCTTAGCCGGGACAGGGGCTTACGAGCAGTACTTC. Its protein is CASSLAGTGAYEQYF.

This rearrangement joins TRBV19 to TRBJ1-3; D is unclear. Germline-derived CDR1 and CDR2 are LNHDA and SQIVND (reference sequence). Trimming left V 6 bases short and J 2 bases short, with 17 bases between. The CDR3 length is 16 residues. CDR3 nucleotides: TGTGCCAGTAGGCCCTCGAGAATCGGGACTGGAAACACCATATATTTT. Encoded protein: CASRPSRIGTGNTIYF.

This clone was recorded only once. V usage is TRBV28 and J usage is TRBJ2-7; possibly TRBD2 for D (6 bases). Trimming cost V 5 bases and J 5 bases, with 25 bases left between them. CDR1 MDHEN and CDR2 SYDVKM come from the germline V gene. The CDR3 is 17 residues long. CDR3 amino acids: CASSAGTPLPSVHEQYF. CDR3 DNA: TGTGCCAGCAGTGCCGGGACCCCCCTTCCTAGCGTCCACGAGCAGTACTTC.